The table lists the clone carrying this TCR beta chain with many counts. Its antigen is still unknown. Trimming took 3 bases from V and 5 from J; bases not matched to a gene: 9. The germline V gene has CDR1 DFQATT and CDR2 SNEGSKA (reference sequence). The CDR3 is made up of 14 amino acids. The investigators amplified TCR beta CDR3 regions from RNA transcripts. First-round RT-PCR of the TCR CDR3 relied on the HTBI primer set. TCRdb re-analysed the multiplex PCR reads in MiXCR, keeping a single row per CDR3 protein. Of some 370,000 distinct CDR3 sequences in the sample, 11% to 15% were seen once. This entry is derived from a study of T cells in Graves' hyperthyroidism and ophthalmopathy. General study results and limits: Most thyroid clonotypes expanded above 0.001 appeared in blood too.

The chain joins TRBV20-1 to TRBJ2-7; 8 nucleotides align to TRBD1. The sequenced material came from blood. The clonotype originates from a man aged 50 to 59 with Graves' ophthalmopathy. The CDR3 DNA reads as TGCAGTGCTAGCCCAGGGGGCCCTGGAAACGAGCAGTACTTC. Protein sequence: CSASPGGPGNEQYF.